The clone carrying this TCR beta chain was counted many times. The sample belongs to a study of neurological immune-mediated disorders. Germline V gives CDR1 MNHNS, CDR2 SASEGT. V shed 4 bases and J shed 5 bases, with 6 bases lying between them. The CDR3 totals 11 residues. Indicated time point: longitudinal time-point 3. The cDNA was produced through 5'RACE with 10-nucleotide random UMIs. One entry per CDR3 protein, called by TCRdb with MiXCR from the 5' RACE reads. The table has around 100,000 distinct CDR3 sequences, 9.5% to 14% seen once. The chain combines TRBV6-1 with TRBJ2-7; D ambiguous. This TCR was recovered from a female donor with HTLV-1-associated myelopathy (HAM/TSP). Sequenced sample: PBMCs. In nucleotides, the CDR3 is TGTGCCAGCAGTGGGTTCGACGAGCAGTACTTC. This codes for CASSGFDEQYF.